What follows is one TCR beta chain and its context. Antigen: not known. The source of the sample is a study of T cell responses to AZD1222 COVID-19 vaccine. Notes on the study in general: The donor group comprised mostly white British people and more females; the analysis possibly underestimated clonal diversity. Spike-specific TCR breadth and depth rose after two AZD1222 doses. Among AZD1222 vaccinees, only 5 to 7 were seropositive at baseline.

Here immunoSEQ multiplex PCR was the method, and the copy in TCRdb shows in-frame clones only, minus some. The sample lists approximately 200,000 clones; 85% to 90% were seen once. This clonotype was sampled from an adult in good health. The sample in question was peripheral blood, obtained on day 0 of AZD1222 vaccination.

CDR3: CASSEFGGLRDGELFF. The CDR3 DNA sequence: TGTGCCAGCAGTGAATTTGGGGGACTACGGGACGGGGAGCTGTTTTTT. The V call is TRBV25-1, the J call TRBJ2-2; the match to TRBD2 covers 7 bases. V lost 1 base, J lost 7 bases, and 9 bases stayed unmatched. CDR3 size: 16 residues. Germline V gives CDR1 MGHDK, CDR2 SYGVNS.